Shown below are 5 T cell receptor beta chains from a single sample sequenced in a study of shared clonotypes between healthy human individuals. The naive CD8 fraction comprised CD45RO-negative cells positively selected for CCR7 and excluded terminally differentiated effector memory CD45RA+ cells. TCRdb keeps only in-frame clones here, not all; method: immunoSEQ multiplex PCR. This table has roughly 550,000 clones, less than 97% appearing once. Sequenced material: naive CD8+ T cells sorted from blood. These receptors originate from a woman in her 30s in good health.

The chain carries TRBV7-6 and TRBJ2-3; the match to TRBD1 covers 12 bases. V trimming: 1 base; J trimming: 4 bases; junction bases outside the gene matches: 9. This CDR3 is 18 amino acids long. In germline, CDR1 is SGHVS, CDR2 FNYEAQ. CDR3 coding DNA: TGTGCCAGCAGCTTAGTAGAGGGGGGACAGGGGGCCCCAGATACGCAGTATTTT. Protein product: CASSLVEGGQGAPDTQYF.

The rearrangement joins TRBV19 to TRBJ2-7, with 9 bases that match TRBD1. The CDR3 loop spans 14 amino acids. V lost 8 bases, J lost 3 bases, and 8 bases stayed unmatched. The germline gives CDR1 LNHDA, CDR2 SQIVND (reference sequence). In DNA form, the CDR3 reads TGTGCCAGTGGGCCGGGACAGGGAGACTACGAGCAGTACTTC. Amino acids: CASGPGQGDYEQYF.

J is TRBJ2-1 and V is TRBV7-3; 11 bases map to TRBD2. The CDR3 runs 15 residues. The germline CDR1 and CDR2 sequences are SGHTA and FQGTGA. V was clipped by 6 bases and J by 7 bases; unmatched bases: 8. CDR3 region: CASSSTGTSGNEQFF. The CDR3 DNA follows: TGTGCCAGCAGTTCTACCGGGACTAGCGGTAATGAGCAGTTCTTC.

V and J are TRBV13 and TRBJ2-5; D unresolved. The CDR3 loop spans 13 amino acids. The germline V gene encodes CDR1 PRHDT and CDR2 FYEKMQ (reference sequence). Trimming shortened V by 5 bases and J by 3 bases, and 10 bases separated the two germline ends. CDR3 amino acids: CASSPSREETQYF. DNA of the CDR3: TGTGCCAGCAGCCCAAGTAGAGAAGAGACCCAGTACTTC.

This chain connects TRBV10-3 to TRBJ2-3; 7 nucleotides match TRBD2. Trimming took 10 bases from V and 0 from J; bases not matched to a gene: 13. CDR1 and CDR2 from the germline V gene are ENHRY and SYGVKD. This CDR3 has 16 amino acids. This CDR3 reads CATGGEQLSSTDTQYF. The CDR3 DNA sequence: TGTGCCACTGGGGGGGAGCAACTTTCTAGCACAGATACGCAGTATTTT.